The following is a T cell receptor beta chain sequence with its context. Its antigen is currently unknown. The data belong to a study of shared clonotypes between healthy human individuals. About the research overall: Researchers drew samples from a couple of women and three men aged 18 to 49. General study findings and limits: Non-shared clonotypes showed lower generation probabilities than clonotypes common to all four donors.

CDR1 MNHNS and CDR2 SASEGT come from the germline V gene. Trimming stripped 2 bases from V and 6 bases from J, with 11 bases between. The CDR3 totals 13 residues. Naive CD8 cells lacked CD45RO and underwent positive selection for CCR7, leaving out terminally differentiated effector memory CD45RA+ cells. Here immunoSEQ multiplex PCR was the method, and the copy in TCRdb shows in-frame clones only, minus some. The sample has approximately 1.9 million clones; roughly 93% are singletons. This TCR was sampled from a man between 18 and 35 years old in good health. Some clones in this sample may be carry-over from other donors' samples. The chain combines TRBV6-1 with TRBJ2-7, with D uncertain. Sample: naive CD8+ T cells from PBMCs. CDR3 residues: CASSEPGLGEQYF. Here the CDR3 DNA reads TGTGCCAGCAGTGAACCCGGGTTGGGCGAGCAGTACTTC.